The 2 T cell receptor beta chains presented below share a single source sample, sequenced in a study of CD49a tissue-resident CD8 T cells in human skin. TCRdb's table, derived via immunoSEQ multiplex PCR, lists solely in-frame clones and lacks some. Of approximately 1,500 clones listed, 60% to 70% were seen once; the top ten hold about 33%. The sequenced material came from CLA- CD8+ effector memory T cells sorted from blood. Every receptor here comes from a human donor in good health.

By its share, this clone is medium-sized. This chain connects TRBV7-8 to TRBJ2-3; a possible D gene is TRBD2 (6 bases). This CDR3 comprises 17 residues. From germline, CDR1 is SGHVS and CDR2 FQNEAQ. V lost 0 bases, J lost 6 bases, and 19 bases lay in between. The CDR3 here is CASSLANAGGMGDTQYF. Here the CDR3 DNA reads TGTGCCAGCAGCTTAGCCAACGCTGGGGGGATGGGGGATACGCAGTATTTT.

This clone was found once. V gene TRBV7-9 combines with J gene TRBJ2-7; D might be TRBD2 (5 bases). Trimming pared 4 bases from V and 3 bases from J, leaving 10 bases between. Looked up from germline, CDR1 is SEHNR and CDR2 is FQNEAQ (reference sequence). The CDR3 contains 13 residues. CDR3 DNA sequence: TGTGCCAGCAGCTCCGGGATCCGCTACGAGCAGTACTTC. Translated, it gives CASSSGIRYEQYF.